This T cell receptor (beta chain) was found in a study of cytomegalovirus exposure and HLA in healthy donors. CDR1 is MNHEY and CDR2 is SVGAGI in the germline V gene. This CDR3 comprises 15 residues. The V and J ends lost 7 bases and 4 bases, in that order; junction bases with no gene match: 10. To note about this clone: The antigen remains undetermined.

The PCR used 60 Vbeta and 13 Jbeta primers. TCRdb's copy holds only in-frame clones and misses some; the assay was immunoSEQ multiplex PCR. The sample's table shows 60,000 to 70,000 clones. Study results and caveats: An analysis done earlier found most TCR beta V segments productive about 87% or about 30% of the time.

The sequenced sample was PBMCs. The rearrangement joins TRBV6-5 to TRBJ1-2; 9 nucleotides agree with TRBD1. This receptor was taken from a boy younger than 18 in good health and CMV-seronegative. The CDR3 DNA reads TGTGCCAGCACCGAGGGACAGGGAGACCGCTATGGCTACACCTTC. This encodes CASTEGQGDRYGYTF.